A selection of T cell receptor beta chains follows, all from one sample in a study of shared clonotypes between healthy human individuals. Profiling relied on immunoSEQ multiplex PCR, and the TCRdb table lists in-frame clones only, not all of them. This table has 600,000 or so clones, roughly 95% appearing once. The material sequenced was naive CD8+ T cells sorted from blood. Every receptor here comes from a woman aged 25 to 39 in good health. CDR3s include the opening cysteine and the closing phenylalanine or tryptophan. Fields, in order: J gene, D gene, clone size, V gene, CDR3 protein, CDR3 DNA. A D gene is named only where the DNA matches it firmly. The size of a clone is reported for some rows only, either as once, few or many, or as a class for expanded clones.

TRBJ2-3 NA NA TRBV7-3 CASSLMAPSTDTQYF TGTGCCAGCAGCTTAATGGCACCTAGCACAGATACGCAGTATTTT
TRBJ1-2 NA NA TRBV2 CASSEAGGALVYGYTF TGTGCCAGCAGTGAAGCGGGGGGGGCTCTGGTCTATGGCTACACCTTC
TRBJ2-1 TRBD2 NA TRBV29-1 CSVELAVIYNEQFF TGCAGCGTTGAACTAGCGGTGATCTACAATGAGCAGTTCTTC
TRBJ2-7 TRBD2 NA TRBV27 CATSGEGHITYEQYF TGTGCCACCAGCGGGGAGGGTCACATAACCTACGAGCAGTACTTC
TRBJ2-5 TRBD2 NA TRBV2 CASSPDIAGVETQYF TGTGCCAGCAGTCCCGACATAGCGGGAGTGGAGACCCAGTACTTC
TRBJ2-7 TRBD2 NA TRBV9 CASSASGSVDEQYF TGTGCCAGCAGCGCGAGCGGGAGTGTCGACGAGCAGTACTTC
TRBJ2-1 NA NA TRBV9 CASSVSAVAAYNEQFF TGTGCCAGCAGCGTATCTGCTGTAGCGGCCTACAATGAGCAGTTCTTC
TRBJ2-1 TRBD2 once TRBV19 CASKSIAGAIYNEQFF TGTGCCAGTAAGAGCATAGCGGGAGCGATCTACAATGAGCAGTTCTTC
TRBJ1-5 NA NA TRBV27 CASSIHRSSQPQHF TGTGCCAGCAGTATCCACAGGAGCAGTCAGCCCCAGCATTTT
TRBJ1-2 TRBD1 NA TRBV5-6 CASRSEGAGGYTF TGTGCCAGCCGGTCTGAGGGGGCGGGTGGCTACACCTTC
TRBJ2-1 NA few TRBV2 CASSDGQQFDEQFF TGTGCCAGCAGTGATGGCCAACAATTTGATGAGCAGTTCTTC
TRBJ2-1 NA NA TRBV19 CASRTDAGANYNEQFF TGTGCCAGTAGGACTGATGCGGGGGCGAATTACAATGAGCAGTTCTTC
TRBJ1-6 NA NA TRBV7-6 CASRQTDLNSPLHF TGTGCCAGCAGGCAGACAGATCTTAATTCACCCCTCCACTTT
TRBJ1-2 NA NA TRBV6-1 CAIRPTDAPGYTF TGTGCCATCCGACCCACAGACGCCCCCGGCTACACCTTC
TRBJ2-7 NA NA TRBV28 CASSRDGVTYEQYF TGTGCCAGCAGTCGGGACGGGGTTACCTACGAGCAGTACTTC
TRBJ2-7 TRBD1 NA TRBV19 CASSTGQGGLYEQYF TGTGCCAGTAGTACGGGACAGGGAGGCCTCTACGAGCAGTACTTC
TRBJ1-4 NA few TRBV4-1 CASSPKLGKLFF TGCGCCAGCAGCCCCAAGTTGGGAAAACTGTTTTTT
TRBJ1-5 TRBD1 NA TRBV7-9 CASSSDRYGQPQHF TGTGCCAGCAGCTCGGACAGGTACGGTCAGCCCCAGCATTTT